The 17 T cell receptor beta chains below come from one sample, sequenced in a study of T-cell reconstitution after alpha-beta-depleted transplantation in children. Library preparation (for TCRbeta) was performed with unique molecular identifiers. TCRdb ran MiXCR on the PCR reads and lists one entry per CDR3 protein. Of about a million distinct CDR3 sequences listed, about 29% were seen once; the top ten hold over 25%. The sequences come from PBMCs, mostly from graft donor cells, collected 360 days after TCRalphabeta/CD19-depleted stem cell transplant. All receptors derive from a boy less than two years old who had a stem cell transplant for SCID, so the T cells may come from the graft donor.

The CDR3 DNA follows: TGCAGTGCTAGAGAGAGTGGGGGCGCCTCCTACGAGCAGTACTTC. Its protein is CSARESGGASYEQYF. The chain links TRBV20-1 to TRBJ2-7; D perhaps matches TRBD1 (6 bases). Trimming took 0 bases from V and 0 from J, leaving 12 bases between them. The CDR3 loop spans 15 amino acids. In germline, CDR1 is DFQATT, CDR2 SNEGSKA (reference sequence).

The genes are TRBV12-3 or TRBV12-4 and TRBJ2-2; no clear D. The CDR3 runs 16 residues. Trimming took off 2 bases at V and 6 bases at J, with 16 bases between the two ends. CDR3 residues: CASSLSGSASSGELFF. DNA for the CDR3: TGTGCCAGCAGTTTATCCGGGTCAGCTAGTTCCGGGGAGCTGTTTTTT.

The chain carries TRBV20-1 and TRBJ2-5; TRBD2 matches 15 bases. The CDR3 is 19 residues long. V dropped 4 bases and J dropped 3; count of bases not matched to a gene: 15. Germline V gene data show CDR1 as DFQATT and CDR2 as SNEGSKA (reference sequence). The CDR3 nucleotides read TGCAGTGCTAACCCCCCGGGACTAGCGGGGGGCAGAGGGGAAGAGACCCAGTACTTC. This gives the protein CSANPPGLAGGRGEETQYF.

This clonotype has only one observation. The V gene is TRBV7-3, the J gene TRBJ2-1, with 10 bases fitting TRBD2. From germline, CDR1 is SGHTA and CDR2 FQGTGA. The CDR3 length is 18 residues. The V segment lost 1 base and the J segment 4 bases; nucleotides outside the gene matches: 10. CDR3 DNA: TGTGCCAGCAGCTTAATGACAGCGGGGGGGCCTTCATACAATGAGCAGTTCTTC. Translating it yields CASSLMTAGGPSYNEQFF. The variable domain in full, completed from reference TRBV7-3 and TRBJ2-1, reads GAGVSQTPSNKVTEKGKYVELRCDPISGHTALYWYRQSLGQGPEFLIYFQGTGAADDSGLPNDRFFAVRPEGSVSTLKIQRTERGDSAVYLCASSLMTAGGPSYNEQFFGPGTRLTVL.

V gene TRBV5-1 combines with J gene TRBJ1-1; the D gene is possibly TRBD1 (6 bases). The CDR3 runs 14 residues. V was shortened by 4 bases and J by 2 bases, with 12 bases between the two germline ends. CDR1 SGHRS and CDR2 YFSETQ come from the germline V gene. CDR3 DNA: TGCGCCAGCAGCATGGACAGAGTAAACACTGAAGCTTTCTTT. It yields the protein CASSMDRVNTEAFF. Looking up the rest from reference TRBV5-1 and TRBJ1-1 gives the full variable domain: KAGVTQTPRYLIKTRGQQVTLSCSPISGHRSVSWYQQTPGQGLQFLFEYFSETQRNKGNFPGRFSGRQFSNSRSEMNVSTLELGDSALYLCASSMDRVNTEAFFGQGTRLTVV.

This clonotype came up a few times. The rearrangement joins TRBV5-6 to TRBJ2-7; the D gene is possibly TRBD2 (6 bases). Germline V lookup: CDR1 SGHDT, CDR2 YYEEEE. The CDR3 extends over 16 amino acids. V gave up 0 bases and J gave up 3 bases, with 16 bases separating them. DNA for the CDR3: TGTGCCAGCAGCTTGGAGGGGACGGACTACTACTACGAGCAGTACTTC. Translation: CASSLEGTDYYYEQYF.

This clonotype appeared a few times. Since the CDR3 does not end with the conserved phenylalanine or tryptophan, this likely comes from a read error. The limits of the CDR3 on the DNA are not certain, so only TCRdb's listed CDR3 is given. V is TRBV6-2 or TRBV6-3 and J is TRBJ2-7; the D call of TRBD1 is as the table states it, not checked on the DNA. The CDR3 region is 13 residues in length, termini included. Germline V gene lookup returns CDR1 MNHEY and CDR2 SVGEGT. The CDR3 here is CANPIPTGTGPPD.

This clonotype came up many times. This sequence joins TRBV5-1 and TRBJ2-7, with 11 bases lining up with TRBD1. Germline V gene data show CDR1 as SGHRS and CDR2 as YFSETQ. V was pared by 4 bases and J by 4 bases, with 7 bases of the junction left unmatched. The CDR3 covers 15 residues. CDR3 coding DNA: TGCGCCAGCAGCGCTCCGGGACAGGGGGTGTACGAGCAGTACTTC. This sequence encodes CASSAPGQGVYEQYF.

This clonotype was recorded a few times. V usage is TRBV20-1 and J usage is TRBJ2-1; TRBD1 matches at 10 bases. The CDR3 runs to 13 residues. The germline CDR1 and CDR2 sequences are DFQATT and SNEGSKA (reference sequence). J gave up 8 bases and V 6 bases, and 7 bases lay outside the gene matches. The CDR3 DNA follows: TGCAGTGCCCCCGGGACAGGGGTGGATGAGCAGTTCTTC. Translated, it gives CSAPGTGVDEQFF.

This clonotype has more than one count but fewer than ten. The chain employs TRBV4-3 and TRBJ1-1; D is perhaps TRBD1 (6 bases). Germline V CDR1 and CDR2: LGHNA, YSLEER. This CDR3 is built from 16 residues. V lost 0 bases and J 0 bases, leaving 11 bases between the germline ends. CDR3 coding DNA: TGCGCCAGCAGCCAAGAACAGGACAGTTTGAACACTGAAGCTTTCTTT. As protein: CASSQEQDSLNTEAFF.

This chain links TRBV4-1 with TRBJ2-3; a possible D gene is TRBD1 (5 bases). Germline V lookup: CDR1 MGHRA, CDR2 YSYEKL. Trimming took 4 bases from V and 6 from J, leaving 14 bases between them. The CDR3 runs 14 residues. The CDR3 sequence is CASSPIAPGDTQYF. Here the CDR3 DNA reads TGCGCCAGCAGCCCCATCGCCCCAGGGGATACGCAGTATTTT.

This clonotype showed up many times. J is TRBJ2-7 and V is TRBV29-1, with D perhaps TRBD1 (5 bases). The V end was cut by 2 bases, the J end by 1 base, with 18 bases between. CDR1 is SQVTM and CDR2 is ANQGSEA in the germline V gene. The CDR3 runs to 16 residues. In nucleotides, the CDR3 is TGCAGCGTTGAATCCCGGACATCGAGTCTTTCCTACGAGCAGTACTTC. Its translation is CSVESRTSSLSYEQYF.

This clonotype showed up just a few times. V usage is TRBV15 and J usage is TRBJ1-4; D is uncertain. The CDR3 covers 15 residues. The germline V gene has CDR1 LNHNV and CDR2 YYDKDF (reference sequence). V shed 3 bases and J shed 0 bases, with 8 bases lying between them. The CDR3 reads CATSRPQATNEKLFF. Written as DNA, the CDR3 is TGTGCCACCAGCAGGCCACAAGCAACTAATGAAAAACTGTTTTTT.

This clonotype was seen a handful of times. This chain joins TRBV24-1 and TRBJ1-4; D gene ambiguous. The germline V and J ends were trimmed by 11 bases and 6 bases, with 6 bases remaining between them. Per the germline V gene, CDR1 is KGHDR and CDR2 is SFDVKD. This CDR3 contains 10 residues. This CDR3 is CAIGDEKLFF. The CDR3 coding sequence is TGTGCCATCGGGGATGAAAAACTGTTTTTT.

This clonotype was recorded only once. The chain combines TRBV7-9 with TRBJ2-2; perhaps TRBD2 as D (6 bases). The germline gives CDR1 SEHNR, CDR2 FQNEAQ (reference sequence). V was cut by 5 bases and J by 5 bases, with 18 bases left in between. This CDR3 is built from 16 residues. The CDR3 here is CASSPRGGAETGELFF. The CDR3 coding sequence is TGTGCCAGCAGCCCCCGAGGAGGGGCGGAAACCGGGGAGCTGTTTTTT.

This clonotype appeared a few times. Written as DNA, the CDR3 is TGTGCCAGCAGCTTGGGCGTGACGGGAGGCAGAGAGACCCAGTACTTC. Protein: CASSLGVTGGRETQYF. The V call is TRBV11-1, the J call TRBJ2-5, with TRBD2 matching 7 bases. Germline assignment: CDR1 SGHAT and CDR2 FQDESV (reference sequence). V lost 3 bases and J lost 4; bases outside the gene matches: 11. CDR3 length: 16 residues.

The chain recombines TRBV12-3 or TRBV12-4 with TRBJ1-5; a weak D match, TRBD1 (5 bases). This CDR3 is built from 15 residues. Trimming took off 0 bases at V and 9 bases at J, with 15 bases between the two ends. CDR3 sequence (DNA): TGTGCCAGCAGTTTAGCCCAGCCCGGGGGTGGGCCCCAGCATTTT. This sequence encodes CASSLAQPGGGPQHF.